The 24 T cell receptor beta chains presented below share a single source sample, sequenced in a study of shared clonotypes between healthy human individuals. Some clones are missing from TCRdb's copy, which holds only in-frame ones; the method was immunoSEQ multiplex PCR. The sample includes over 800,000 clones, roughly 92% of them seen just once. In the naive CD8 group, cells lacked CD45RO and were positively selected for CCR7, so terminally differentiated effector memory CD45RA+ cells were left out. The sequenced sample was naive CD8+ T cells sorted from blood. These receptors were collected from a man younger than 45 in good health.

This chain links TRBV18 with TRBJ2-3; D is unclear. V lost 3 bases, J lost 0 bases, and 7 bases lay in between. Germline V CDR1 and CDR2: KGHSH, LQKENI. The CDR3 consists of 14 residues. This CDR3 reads CASSPLISTDTQYF. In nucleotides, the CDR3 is TGTGCCAGCTCACCCTTAATTAGCACAGATACGCAGTATTTT.

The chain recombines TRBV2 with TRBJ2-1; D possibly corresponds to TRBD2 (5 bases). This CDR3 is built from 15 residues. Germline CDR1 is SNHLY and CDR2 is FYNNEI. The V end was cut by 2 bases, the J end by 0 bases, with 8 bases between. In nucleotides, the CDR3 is TGTGCCAGCAGTGAAACTAGTTCCTCCTACAATGAGCAGTTCTTC. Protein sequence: CASSETSSSYNEQFF.

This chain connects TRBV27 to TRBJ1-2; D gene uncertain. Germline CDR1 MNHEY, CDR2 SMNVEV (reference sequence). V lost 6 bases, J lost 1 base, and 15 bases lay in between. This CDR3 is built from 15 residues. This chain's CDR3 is CASRQSPGGNYGYTF. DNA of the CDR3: TGTGCCAGCAGACAGAGCCCGGGAGGTAACTATGGCTACACCTTC.

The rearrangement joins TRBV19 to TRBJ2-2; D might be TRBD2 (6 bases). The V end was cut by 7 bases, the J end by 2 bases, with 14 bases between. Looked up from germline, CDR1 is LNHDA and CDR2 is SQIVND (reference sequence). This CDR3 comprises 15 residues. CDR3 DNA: TGTGCCAGTACACCGGGCGGGAAAAACACCGGGGAGCTGTTTTTT. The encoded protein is CASTPGGKNTGELFF.

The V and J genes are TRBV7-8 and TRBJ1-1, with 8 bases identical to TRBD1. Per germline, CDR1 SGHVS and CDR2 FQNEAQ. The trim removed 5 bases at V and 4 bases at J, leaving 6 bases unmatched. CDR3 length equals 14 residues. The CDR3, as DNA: TGTGCCAGCAGCCCCCGGCAGGGGGCCACTGAAGCTTTCTTT. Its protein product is CASSPRQGATEAFF.

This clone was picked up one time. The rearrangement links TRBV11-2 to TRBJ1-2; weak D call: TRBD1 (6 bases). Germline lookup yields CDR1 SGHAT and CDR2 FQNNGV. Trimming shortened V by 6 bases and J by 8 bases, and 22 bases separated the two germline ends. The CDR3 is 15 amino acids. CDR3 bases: TGTGCCAGCAGTGTACCAGGGGCCGAAGTAATCGGCTACACCTTC. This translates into CASSVPGAEVIGYTF.

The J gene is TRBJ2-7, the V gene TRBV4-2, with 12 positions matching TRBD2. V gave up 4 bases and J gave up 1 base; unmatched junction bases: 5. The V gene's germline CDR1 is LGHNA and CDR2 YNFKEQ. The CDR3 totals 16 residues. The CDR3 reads CASSPPGLAGSYEQYF. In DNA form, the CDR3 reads TGTGCCAGCAGCCCACCGGGACTAGCGGGTTCCTACGAGCAGTACTTC.

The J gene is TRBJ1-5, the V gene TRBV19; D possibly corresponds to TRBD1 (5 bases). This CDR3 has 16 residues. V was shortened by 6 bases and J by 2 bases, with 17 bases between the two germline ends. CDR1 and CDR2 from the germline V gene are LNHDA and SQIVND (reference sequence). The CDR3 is CASRPYPTEGNQPQHF. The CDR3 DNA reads TGTGCCAGTAGACCATACCCGACAGAAGGCAATCAGCCCCAGCATTTT.

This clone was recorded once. The CDR3 bases are TGTGCCAGCAGCTCCGAGGAAAGCTCCTACAATGAGCAGTTCTTC. Encoded protein: CASSSEESSYNEQFF. V usage is TRBV13 and J usage is TRBJ2-1; no reliable D call. CDR1 PRHDT and CDR2 FYEKMQ come from the germline V gene (reference sequence). The CDR3 totals 15 residues. Trimming left V 4 bases short and J 0 bases short, with 10 bases between.

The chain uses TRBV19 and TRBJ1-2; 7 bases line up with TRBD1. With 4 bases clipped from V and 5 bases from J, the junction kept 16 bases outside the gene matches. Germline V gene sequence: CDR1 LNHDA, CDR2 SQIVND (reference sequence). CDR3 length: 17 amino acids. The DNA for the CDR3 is TGTGCCAGTAGTAGTAACCTCCCGGGACAGACAATATATGGCTACACCTTC. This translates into CASSSNLPGQTIYGYTF.

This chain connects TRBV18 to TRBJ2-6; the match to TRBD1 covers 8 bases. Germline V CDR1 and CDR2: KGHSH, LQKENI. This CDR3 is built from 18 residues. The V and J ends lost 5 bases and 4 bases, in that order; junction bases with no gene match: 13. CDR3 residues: CASSYKDRALGGANVLTF. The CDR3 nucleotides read TGTGCCAGCTCATACAAGGACAGGGCGTTAGGAGGGGCCAACGTCCTGACTTTC.

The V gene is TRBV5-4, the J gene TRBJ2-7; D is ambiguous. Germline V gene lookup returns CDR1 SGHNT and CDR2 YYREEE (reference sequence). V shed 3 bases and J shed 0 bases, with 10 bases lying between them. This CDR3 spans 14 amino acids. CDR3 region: CASSSLGGSYEQYF. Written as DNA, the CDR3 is TGTGCCAGCAGCTCCCTGGGCGGCTCCTACGAGCAGTACTTC.

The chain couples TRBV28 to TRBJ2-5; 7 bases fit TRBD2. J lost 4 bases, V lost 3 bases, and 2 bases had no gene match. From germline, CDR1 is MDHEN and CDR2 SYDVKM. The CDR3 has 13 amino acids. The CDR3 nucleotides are TGTGCCAGCAGTTTCCTAGCGGTAGAGACCCAGTACTTC. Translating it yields CASSFLAVETQYF.

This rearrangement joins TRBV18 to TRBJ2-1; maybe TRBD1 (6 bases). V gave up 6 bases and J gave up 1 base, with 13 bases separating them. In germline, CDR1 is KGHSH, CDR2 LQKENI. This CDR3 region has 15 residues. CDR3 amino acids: CASSPTGTSYNEQFF. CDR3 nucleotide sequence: TGTGCCAGCTCCCCAACCGGGACATCCTACAATGAGCAGTTCTTC.

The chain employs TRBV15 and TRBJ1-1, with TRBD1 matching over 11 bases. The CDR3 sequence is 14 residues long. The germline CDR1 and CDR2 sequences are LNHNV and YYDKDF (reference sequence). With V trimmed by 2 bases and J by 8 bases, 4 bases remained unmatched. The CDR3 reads CATSRRGQGAEAFF. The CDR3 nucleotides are TGTGCCACCAGCAGAAGAGGACAGGGGGCCGAAGCTTTCTTT.

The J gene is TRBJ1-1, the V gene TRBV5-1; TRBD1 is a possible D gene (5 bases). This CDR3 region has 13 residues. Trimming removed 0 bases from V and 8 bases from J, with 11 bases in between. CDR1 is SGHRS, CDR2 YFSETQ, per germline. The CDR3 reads CASSLDRFSEAFF. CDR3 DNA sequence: TGCGCCAGCAGCTTGGACAGGTTTTCAGAAGCTTTCTTT.

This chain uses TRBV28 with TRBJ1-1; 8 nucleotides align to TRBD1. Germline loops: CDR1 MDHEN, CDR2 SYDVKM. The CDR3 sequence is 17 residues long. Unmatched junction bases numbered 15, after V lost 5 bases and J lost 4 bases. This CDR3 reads CASSPWQGAAQITEAFF. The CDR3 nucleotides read TGTGCCAGCAGTCCCTGGCAGGGGGCTGCGCAAATCACTGAAGCTTTCTTT.

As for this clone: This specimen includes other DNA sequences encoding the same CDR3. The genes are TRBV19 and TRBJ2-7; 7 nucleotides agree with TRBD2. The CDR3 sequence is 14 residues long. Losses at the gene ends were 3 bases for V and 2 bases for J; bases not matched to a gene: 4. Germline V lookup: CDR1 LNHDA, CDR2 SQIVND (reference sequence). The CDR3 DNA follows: TGTGCCAGTAGTATCACTAGCGCAACCTACGAGCAGTACTTC. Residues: CASSITSATYEQYF.

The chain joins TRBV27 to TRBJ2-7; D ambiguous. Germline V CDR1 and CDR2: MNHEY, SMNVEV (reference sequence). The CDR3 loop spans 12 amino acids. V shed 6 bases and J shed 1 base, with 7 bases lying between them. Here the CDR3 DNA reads TGTGCCAGCAGGTCCACGTCCTACGAGCAGTACTTC. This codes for CASRSTSYEQYF.

The CDR3 loop reads CASSPVGQGTYEQYF. The CDR3 coding sequence is TGCGCCAGCAGCCCAGTGGGACAGGGGACCTACGAGCAGTACTTC. The chain uses TRBV4-1 and TRBJ2-7; 10 nucleotides align to TRBD1. Germline V gives CDR1 MGHRA, CDR2 YSYEKL. Trimming removed 4 bases from V and 2 bases from J; junction bases left unmatched: 5. The CDR3 length is 15 residues.

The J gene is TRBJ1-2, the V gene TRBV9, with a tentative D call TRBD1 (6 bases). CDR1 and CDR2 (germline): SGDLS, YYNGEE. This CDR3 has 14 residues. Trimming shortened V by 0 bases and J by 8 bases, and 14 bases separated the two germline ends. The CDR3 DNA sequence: TGTGCCAGCAGCGTAGCTGTCAGGGGTCGAGGCTACACCTTC. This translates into CASSVAVRGRGYTF.

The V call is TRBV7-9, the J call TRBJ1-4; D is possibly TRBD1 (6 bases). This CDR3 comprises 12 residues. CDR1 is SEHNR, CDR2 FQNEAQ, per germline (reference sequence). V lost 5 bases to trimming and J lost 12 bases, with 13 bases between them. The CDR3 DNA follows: TGTGCCAGCAGCGAACAGGGTCGGGAACTGTTTTTT. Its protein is CASSEQGRELFF.

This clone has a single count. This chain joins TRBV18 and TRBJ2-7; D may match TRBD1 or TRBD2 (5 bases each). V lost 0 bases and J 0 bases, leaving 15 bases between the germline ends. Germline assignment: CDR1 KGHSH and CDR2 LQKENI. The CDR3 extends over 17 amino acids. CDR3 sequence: CASSPPGPAGNSYEQYF. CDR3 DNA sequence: TGTGCCAGCTCACCACCGGGACCGGCCGGTAACTCCTACGAGCAGTACTTC.

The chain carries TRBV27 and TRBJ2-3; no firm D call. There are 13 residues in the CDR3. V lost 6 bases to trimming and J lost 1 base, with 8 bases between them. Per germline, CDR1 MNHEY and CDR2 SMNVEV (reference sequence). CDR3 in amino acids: CASSRHRTDTQYF. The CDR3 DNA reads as TGTGCCAGCAGCCGGCACCGCACAGATACGCAGTATTTT.